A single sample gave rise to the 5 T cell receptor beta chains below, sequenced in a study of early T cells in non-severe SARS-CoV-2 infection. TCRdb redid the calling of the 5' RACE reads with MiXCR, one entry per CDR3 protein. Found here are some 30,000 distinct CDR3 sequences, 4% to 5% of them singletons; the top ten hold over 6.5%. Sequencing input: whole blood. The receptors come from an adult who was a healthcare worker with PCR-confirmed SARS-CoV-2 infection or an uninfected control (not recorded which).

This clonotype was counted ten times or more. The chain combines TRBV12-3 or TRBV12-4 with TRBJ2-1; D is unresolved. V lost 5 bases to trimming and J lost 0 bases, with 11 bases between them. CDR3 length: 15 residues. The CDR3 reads CASSLRLSSYNEQFF. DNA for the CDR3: TGTGCCAGCAGTCTCCGATTGAGCTCCTACAATGAGCAGTTCTTC.

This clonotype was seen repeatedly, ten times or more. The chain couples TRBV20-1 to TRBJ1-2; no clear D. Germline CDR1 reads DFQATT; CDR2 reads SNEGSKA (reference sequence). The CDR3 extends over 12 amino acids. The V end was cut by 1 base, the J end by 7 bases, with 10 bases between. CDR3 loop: CSARAKDGGYTF. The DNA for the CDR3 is TGCAGTGCTAGAGCGAAGGATGGTGGCTACACCTTC.

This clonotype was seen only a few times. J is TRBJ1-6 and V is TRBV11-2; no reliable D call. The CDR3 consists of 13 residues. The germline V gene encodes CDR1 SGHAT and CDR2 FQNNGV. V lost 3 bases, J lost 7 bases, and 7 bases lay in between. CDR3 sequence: CASSLWGNSPLHF. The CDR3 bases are TGTGCCAGCAGCTTGTGGGGAAATTCACCCCTCCACTTT.

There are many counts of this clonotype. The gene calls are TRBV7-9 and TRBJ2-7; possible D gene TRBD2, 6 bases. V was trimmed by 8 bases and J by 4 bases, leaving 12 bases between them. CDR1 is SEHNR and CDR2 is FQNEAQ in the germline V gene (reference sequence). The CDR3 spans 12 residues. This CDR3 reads CASAWAGYEQYF. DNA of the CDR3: TGTGCCAGCGCTTGGGCGGGGTACGAGCAGTACTTC.

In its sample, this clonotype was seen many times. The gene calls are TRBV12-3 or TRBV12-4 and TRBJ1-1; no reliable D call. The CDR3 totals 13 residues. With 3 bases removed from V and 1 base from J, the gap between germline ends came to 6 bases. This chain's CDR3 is CASSLMTNTEAFF. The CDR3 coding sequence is TGTGCCAGCAGTTTGATGACGAACACTGAAGCTTTCTTT.